This record concerns one TCR beta chain sequence. The target antigen is unknown. Measured with immunoSEQ multiplex PCR; TCRdb has only the in-frame clones, and not every one. Seen here are about 2 million clones, around 95% observed once, and the top ten hold 0.1% to 0.15%. This specimen comes from a study of shared clonotypes between healthy human individuals. Overall study: Three CD4 naive, three CD4 memory, two CD8 naive and one CD8 memory plate were used per donor.

Trimming removed 11 bases from V and 2 bases from J, with 16 bases in between. The CDR3 has 13 amino acids. Germline V gives CDR1 MNHNY, CDR2 SVGAGI (reference sequence). Study results and caveats: Non-shared clonotypes were found to have lower generation probabilities than the clonotypes that were shared by all four of the sorted-subset donors. Naive subsets tended to show greater estimated richness than memory subsets.

This clonotype was sampled from a man younger than 35 in good health. V and J are TRBV6-6 and TRBJ2-7, with D uncertain. Sequencing was done on a sample of naive CD4+ T cells sorted from blood. Sample subset: CD45RA+ positively selected. CDR3 in DNA: TGTGCCGGCATGTGGCACATAGCCTACGAGCAGTACTTC. It translates to CAGMWHIAYEQYF.